The TCR beta chain described here comes from a study of siplizumab effects on memory and regulatory T cells. TCRdb's copy holds only in-frame clones and misses some; the assay was immunoSEQ multiplex PCR. The table has 15,000 to 25,000 clones, around 40% seen once. The CDR3 is made up of 17 amino acids. V lost 0 bases and J lost 0, with 10 bases in between. CDR1 and CDR2 (germline): SGHRS, YFSETQ. As for this clone: What it recognizes is unknown.

Whole-study findings and limits: Apparently key alloresponse contributors, naive T cells also seemed more diverse than memory cells.

The mixed lymphocyte reaction cells underwent coculture at 37°C for roughly six days. CFSE-stained responder and Violet Dye-stained stimulator PBMCs were mixed 1:1. The V and J genes are TRBV5-1 and TRBJ2-6, with D maybe TRBD1 (5 bases). Material: CFSE-low (dividing) CD4+ T cells sorted from an allogeneic mixed lymphocyte reaction. The source of this sequence is a human donor in good health; the cells came from an allogeneic mixed lymphocyte reaction. Some clones in this sample may be carry-over from other donors' samples. CDR3 DNA: TGCGCCAGCAGCTTGGCCATAGGGGACTCTGGGGCCAACGTCCTGACTTTC. This codes for CASSLAIGDSGANVLTF.